This TCR beta chain is drawn from a study of blood T cell repertoires in COVID-19. Sequencing used immunoSEQ multiplex PCR; TCRdb keeps in-frame clones, though not all of them. Of under 250,000 clones in the sample, approximately 88% were seen once. Losses at the gene ends were 3 bases for V and 0 bases for J; bases not matched to a gene: 11. Germline V gene data show CDR1 as SGHRS and CDR2 as YFSETQ. The length of the CDR3 is 18 residues. The rearrangement joins TRBV5-1 to TRBJ2-3, with 9 nucleotides matching TRBD2. The sequencing sample was made of peripheral blood. The clonotype was recovered from a man in his forties or fifties with acute or convalescent COVID-19. The CDR3 here is CASSWGGTSIPSTDTQYF. In DNA form, the CDR3 reads TGCGCCAGCAGCTGGGGTGGGACTAGCATTCCTAGCACAGATACGCAGTATTTT.